The 6 T cell receptor beta chains below all came from one sample that was sequenced in a study of PD-1 blockade in classical Hodgkin lymphoma. Method: immunoSEQ multiplex PCR; TCRdb's copy keeps in-frame clones and lacks some. The sample carries under 50,000 clones, about 70% recorded once. Time point meaning: cycle 4 day 1 (C4D1), after more than five weeks of nivolumab. After autologous stem cell transplantation all patients relapsed, and prior brentuximab vedotin exposure differed between cohorts. This specimen was peripheral blood mononuclear cells (PBMCs), taken before the fourth cycle of nivolumab. The origin of the receptors is a human donor with classical Hodgkin lymphoma.

V and J are TRBV6-5 and TRBJ1-2; D may be TRBD1 (5 bases). Trimming stripped 4 bases from V and 5 bases from J, with 20 bases between. Germline V lookup: CDR1 MNHEY, CDR2 SVGAGI. The CDR3 runs 16 residues. The CDR3 loop is CASSWGGVPPLYGYTF. In DNA form, the CDR3 reads TGTGCCAGCAGTTGGGGGGGGGTCCCGCCGTTATATGGCTACACCTTC.

This rearrangement joins TRBV7-2 to TRBJ2-7; D gene uncertain. CDR1 and CDR2 from the germline V gene are SGHTA and FQGNSA. Trimming removed 3 bases at V and 3 bases at J, with 6 bases between. CDR3 length: 12 amino acids. The CDR3 reads CASSFNSYEQYF. CDR3 nucleotide sequence: TGTGCCAGCAGCTTTAACAGCTACGAGCAGTACTTC.

The J gene is TRBJ2-7, the V gene TRBV15; 10 bases are a match to TRBD1. The CDR3 runs to 15 residues. After removal of 3 bases from V and 0 bases from J, the junction contained 2 bases not matched to a gene. CDR1 and CDR2 (germline): LNHNV, YYDKDF (reference sequence). CDR3 nucleotide sequence: TGTGCCACCAGCAGGGGGACAGGGGCCTCCTACGAGCAGTACTTC. Protein: CATSRGTGASYEQYF.

The V and J genes are TRBV28 and TRBJ1-1, with unresolved D. Germline CDR1 and CDR2: MDHEN and SYDVKM. This CDR3 has 12 amino acids. Trimming shortened V by 4 bases and J by 1 base, and 4 bases separated the two germline ends. CDR3 in amino acids: CASSYRNTEAFF. The CDR3 DNA is TGTGCCAGCAGTTACAGGAACACTGAAGCTTTCTTT.

This chain joins TRBV28 and TRBJ2-7, with 10 bases lining up with TRBD1. J was trimmed by 2 bases and V by 4 bases; bases with no gene match: 2. The CDR3 has 14 amino acids. CDR1 and CDR2 from the germline V gene are MDHEN and SYDVKM. The CDR3 nucleotides are TGTGCCAGCAGTTACGACAGGGGGCCCTACGAGCAGTACTTC. As protein: CASSYDRGPYEQYF. The full variable domain, in which reference TRBV28 and TRBJ2-7 provide the parts outside the CDR3, is DVKVTQSSRYLVKRTGEKVFLECVQDMDHENMFWYRQDPGLGLRLIYFSYDVKMKEKGDIPEGYSVSREKKERFSLILESASTNQTSMYLCASSYDRGPYEQYFGPGTRLTVT.

This clone was picked up many times. The rearrangement uses TRBV27 and TRBJ1-1; no firm D call. The CDR3 is 17 residues long. Germline lookup yields CDR1 MNHEY and CDR2 SMNVEV (reference sequence). The V end lost 1 base, the J end lost 0 bases, and 15 bases lay between the germline ends. CDR3 sequence (DNA): TGTGCCAGCAGTTTATTGATCGTGGCAGGAATGAACACTGAAGCTTTCTTT. This gives the protein CASSLLIVAGMNTEAFF.